This T cell receptor beta chain was sequenced during a study of blood T cells in healthy people across ages. Study-wide results and caveats: Naive CD4+ cells and diversity were both higher in long-lived donors than in aged donors.

This clonotype was seen only a few times. Antigen: not known. The authors ran a second PCR of roughly 6 to 12 cycles using a sample-barcoded 5' primer and a J-beta primer mix. A template-switch adaptor that had 12 random nucleotides put a tag on each cDNA molecule. TCRdb redid the calling of the 5' RACE reads with MiXCR, one entry per CDR3 protein. The table includes 550,000 to 650,000 distinct CDR3 sequences, over 25% detected once. V dropped 0 bases and J dropped 2 bases, with 11 bases sitting between them. CDR3 length: 15 residues. Germline lookup yields CDR1 SGHRS and CDR2 YFSETQ. The sample was also linked to a second study, of T cells of mothers and their children. That investigation notes: In this cohort, donors were three healthy Caucasian mothers plus their six children. It was related mother-child pairs that showed slightly higher overlap than unrelated pairs, without reaching significance.

Source material: blood. The chain recombines TRBV5-1 with TRBJ1-1; D unclear. The origin of this receptor is a boy between 2 and 10 years old in good health. CDR3 DNA sequence: TGCGCCAGCAGCTTGGTCCCCGGTTCTAACACTGAAGCTTTCTTT. Protein sequence: CASSLVPGSNTEAFF.